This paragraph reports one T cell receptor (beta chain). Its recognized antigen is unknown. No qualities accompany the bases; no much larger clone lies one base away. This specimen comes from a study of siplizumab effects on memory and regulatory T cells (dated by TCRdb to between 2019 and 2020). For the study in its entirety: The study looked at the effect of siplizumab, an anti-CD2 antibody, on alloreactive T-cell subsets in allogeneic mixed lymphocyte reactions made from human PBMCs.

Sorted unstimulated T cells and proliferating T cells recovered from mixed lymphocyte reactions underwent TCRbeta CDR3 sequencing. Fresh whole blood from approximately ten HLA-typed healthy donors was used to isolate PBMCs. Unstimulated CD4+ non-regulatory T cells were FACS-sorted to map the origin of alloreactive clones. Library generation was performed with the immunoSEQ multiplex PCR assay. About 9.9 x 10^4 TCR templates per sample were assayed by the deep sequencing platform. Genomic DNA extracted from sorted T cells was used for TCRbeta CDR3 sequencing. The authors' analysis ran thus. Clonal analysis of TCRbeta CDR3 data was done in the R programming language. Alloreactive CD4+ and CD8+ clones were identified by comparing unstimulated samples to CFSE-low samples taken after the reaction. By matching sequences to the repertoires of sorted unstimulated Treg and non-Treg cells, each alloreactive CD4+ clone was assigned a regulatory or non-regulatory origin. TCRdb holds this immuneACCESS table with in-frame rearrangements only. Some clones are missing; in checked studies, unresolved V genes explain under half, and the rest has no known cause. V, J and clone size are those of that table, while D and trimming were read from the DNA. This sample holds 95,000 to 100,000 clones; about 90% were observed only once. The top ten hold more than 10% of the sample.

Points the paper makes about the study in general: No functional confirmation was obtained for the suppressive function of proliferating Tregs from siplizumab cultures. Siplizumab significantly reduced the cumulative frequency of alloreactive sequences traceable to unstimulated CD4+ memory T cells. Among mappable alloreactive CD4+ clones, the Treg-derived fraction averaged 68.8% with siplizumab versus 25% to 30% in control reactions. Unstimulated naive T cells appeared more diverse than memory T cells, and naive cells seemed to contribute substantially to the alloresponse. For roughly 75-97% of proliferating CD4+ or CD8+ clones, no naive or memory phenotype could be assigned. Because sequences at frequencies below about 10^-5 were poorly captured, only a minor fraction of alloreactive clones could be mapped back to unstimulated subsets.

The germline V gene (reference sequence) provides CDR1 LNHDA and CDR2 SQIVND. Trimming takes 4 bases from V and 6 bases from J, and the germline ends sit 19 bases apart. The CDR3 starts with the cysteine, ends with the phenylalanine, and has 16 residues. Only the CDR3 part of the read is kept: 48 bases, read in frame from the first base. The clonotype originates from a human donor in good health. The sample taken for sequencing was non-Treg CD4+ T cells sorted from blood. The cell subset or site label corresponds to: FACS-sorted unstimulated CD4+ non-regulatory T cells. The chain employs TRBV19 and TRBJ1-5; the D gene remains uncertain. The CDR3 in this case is CASSNPRSPVSQPQHF. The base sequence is TGTGCCAGTAGTAACCCAAGGTCTCCGGTGAGTCAGCCCCAGCATTTT.